Shown below are 4 T cell receptor beta chains from a single sample sequenced in a study of Ad26.COV2.S vaccination and SARS-CoV-2 variants. Measured with immunoSEQ multiplex PCR; TCRdb has only the in-frame clones, and not every one. Of about 480,000 clones listed, roughly nine tenths are singletons. Treatment noted: some 20 received Ad26.COV2.S at low or high dose, single or two shots; roughly five received placebo; per-sample allocation not given. After the first vaccine or placebo injection, samples were drawn on day 63. Sequenced material: peripheral blood, taken in a trial of Ad26.COV2.S vaccine versus placebo. The receptors originated from a person aged 18-65 years who received the Ad26.COV2.S COVID-19 vaccine or a placebo.

A single count supports this clone. V is TRBV7-7 and J is TRBJ2-1; TRBD2 is a possible D gene (6 bases). The CDR3 contains 17 residues. Germline V gene data show CDR1 as SSHAT and CDR2 as FNYEAQ (reference sequence). V lost 1 base, J lost 7 bases, and 20 bases lay in between. The CDR3 is CASSLVRAGLGKNEQFF. The CDR3 DNA reads as TGTGCCAGCAGCTTAGTAAGGGCGGGACTGGGGAAGAATGAGCAGTTCTTC. Together with reference TRBV7-7 and TRBJ2-1, the CDR3 gives the full variable domain: GAGVSQSPRYKVTKRGQDVTLRCDPISSHATLYWYQQALGQGPEFLTYFNYEAQPDKSGLPSDRFSAERPEGSISTLTIQRTEQRDSAMYRCASSLVRAGLGKNEQFFGPGTRLTVL.

This clone was found a few times. The rearrangement joins TRBV6-2 or TRBV6-3 to TRBJ1-1, with 9 bases lining up with TRBD1. The CDR3 loop spans 16 amino acids. Germline V gene lookup returns CDR1 MNHEY and CDR2 SVGEGT. J was trimmed by 4 bases and V by 4 bases; bases with no gene match: 10. CDR3 in amino acids: CASSSPYYRGRTEAFF. In nucleotides, the CDR3 is TGTGCCAGCAGTTCACCCTACTACAGGGGGCGCACTGAAGCTTTCTTT.

The chain employs TRBV4-2 and TRBJ2-7; maybe TRBD1 (6 bases). The CDR3 extends over 13 amino acids. V was trimmed by 1 base and J by 5 bases, leaving 9 bases between them. Germline CDR1 reads LGHNA; CDR2 reads YNFKEQ. The CDR3: CASSQGRDNEQYF. DNA for the CDR3: TGTGCCAGCAGCCAAGGCAGGGACAACGAGCAGTACTTC.

The DNA for the CDR3 is TGTGCCAGCAGCCATCTTGGGCAGTCTCAGCCCCAGCATTTT. Translated: CASSHLGQSQPQHF. The chain carries TRBV28 and TRBJ1-5; D is unresolved. This CDR3 is 14 amino acids long. Germline V gene sequence: CDR1 MDHEN, CDR2 SYDVKM. V lost 6 bases and J 6 bases, leaving 15 bases between the germline ends.